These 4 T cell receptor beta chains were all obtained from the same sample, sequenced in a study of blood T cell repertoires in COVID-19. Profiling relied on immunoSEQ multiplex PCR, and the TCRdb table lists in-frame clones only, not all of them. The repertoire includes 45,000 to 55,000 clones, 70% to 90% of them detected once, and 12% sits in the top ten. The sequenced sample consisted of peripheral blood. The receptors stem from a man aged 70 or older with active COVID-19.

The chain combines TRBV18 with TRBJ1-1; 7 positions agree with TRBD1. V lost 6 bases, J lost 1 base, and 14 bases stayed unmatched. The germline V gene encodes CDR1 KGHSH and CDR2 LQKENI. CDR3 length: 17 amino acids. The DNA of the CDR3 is TGTGCCAGCTCCCCCCTGGGAGCAGGGGGGCGGAACACTGAAGCTTTCTTT. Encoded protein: CASSPLGAGGRNTEAFF.

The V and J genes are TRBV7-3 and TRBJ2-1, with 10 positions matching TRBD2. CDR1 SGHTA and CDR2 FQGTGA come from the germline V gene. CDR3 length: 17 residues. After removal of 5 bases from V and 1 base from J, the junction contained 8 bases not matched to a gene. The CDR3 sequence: CASSPSRAGGSYNEQFF. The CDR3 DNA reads TGTGCCAGCAGCCCCTCTCGAGCGGGGGGGTCCTACAATGAGCAGTTCTTC.

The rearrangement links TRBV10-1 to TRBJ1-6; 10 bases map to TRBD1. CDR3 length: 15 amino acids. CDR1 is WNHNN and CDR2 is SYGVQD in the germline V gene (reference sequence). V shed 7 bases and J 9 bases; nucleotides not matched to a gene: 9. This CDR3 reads CASNSVGTGASPLHF. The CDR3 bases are TGCGCCAGCAACAGCGTCGGGACAGGGGCTTCACCCCTCCACTTT.

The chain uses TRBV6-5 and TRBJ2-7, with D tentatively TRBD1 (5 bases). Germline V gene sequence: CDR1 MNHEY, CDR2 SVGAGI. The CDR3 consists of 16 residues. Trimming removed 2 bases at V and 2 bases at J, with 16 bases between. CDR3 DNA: TGTGCCAGCAGTTACCTCACCCCGCAGGGAACCTACGAGCAGTACTTC. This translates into CASSYLTPQGTYEQYF.